One and the same sample provided the 22 T cell receptor beta chains below, sequenced in a study of blood T cell repertoires in COVID-19. The data were produced by immunoSEQ multiplex PCR, yet TCRdb's version contains in-frame clones alone and is incomplete. The repertoire holds about 73,000 clones, with 82% as singletons. The sequenced sample consisted of peripheral blood. These receptors came from a woman aged 55-69 years with acute or convalescent COVID-19.

The chain carries TRBV6-1 and TRBJ1-5; D gene unclear. The germline CDR1 and CDR2 sequences are MNHNS and SASEGT. CDR3 length: 14 amino acids. The V end was cut by 2 bases, the J end by 6 bases, with 11 bases between. CDR3 nucleotide sequence: TGTGCCAGCAGTGAACGGGTTTTGGCTCAGCCCCAGCATTTT. Its translation is CASSERVLAQPQHF.

This clone was counted between two and nine times. The gene calls are TRBV6-5 and TRBJ1-6; 10 bases agree with TRBD1. The CDR3 has 14 amino acids. The V gene end was trimmed by 6 bases and the J gene end by 8 bases; junction bases not matched to a gene: 4. The germline V gene encodes CDR1 MNHEY and CDR2 SVGAGI. In DNA form, the CDR3 reads TGTGCCAGCAGCACGGACAGGGGGGATTCACCCCTCCACTTT. Its translation: CASSTDRGDSPLHF.

The V call is TRBV11-2, the J call TRBJ2-2; no clear D. Germline V CDR1 and CDR2: SGHAT, FQNNGV. With 2 bases removed from V and 4 bases from J, the gap between germline ends came to 5 bases. CDR3 size: 13 residues. The CDR3 coding sequence is TGTGCCAGCAGCTTATCATCCACCGGGGAGCTGTTTTTT. Residues: CASSLSSTGELFF.

CDR3 nucleotides: TGTGCCAGCAGTTACTCGAACAGGGGAAGTGGCTACACCTTC. Residues: CASSYSNRGSGYTF. The rearrangement links TRBV6-5 to TRBJ1-2; 7 bases map to TRBD1. V was pared by 0 bases and J by 7 bases, with 5 bases of the junction left unmatched. Germline CDR1 and CDR2: MNHEY and SVGAGI. CDR3 length: 14 residues.

The sample holds one count of this clone. This chain uses TRBV6-2 or TRBV6-3 with TRBJ2-6; 8 positions match TRBD1. Trimming cost V 5 bases and J 4 bases; bases outside gene matches: 4. This CDR3 region has 15 residues. Looked up from germline, CDR1 is MNHEY and CDR2 is SVGEGT. The CDR3 sequence is CASSRTGNGANVLTF. Here the CDR3 DNA reads TGTGCCAGCAGTCGGACAGGGAACGGGGCCAACGTCCTGACTTTC.

Comments on this clone: The junction differs from germline at one of its ends, possibly a read error. This CDR3 reads CASSLGEAGASHEQYF. Here the CDR3 DNA reads TGCGCCAGCAGCTTGGGGGAAGCGGGAGCCTCCCACGAGCAGTACTTC. This rearrangement joins TRBV5-1 to TRBJ2-7; TRBD2 matches 8 bases. Germline V gene lookup returns CDR1 SGHRS and CDR2 YFSETQ. This CDR3 contains 16 residues.

Note on this clone: Compared with germline, one end of the junction differs, possibly owing to a read error. V usage is TRBV7-7 and J usage is TRBJ2-5, with 11 bases lining up with TRBD2. The length of the CDR3 is 15 residues. CDR1 is SSHAT, CDR2 FNYEAQ, per germline (reference sequence). The CDR3 DNA reads TGTGCTAGCAGCTATAGCGGGGGGGCCGGGGAGACCCAGTACTTC. Its translation: CASSYSGGAGETQYF. The variable domain in full, with the rest retrieved from reference TRBV7-7 and TRBJ2-5, is GAGVSQSPRYKVTKRGQDVTLRCDPISSHATLYWYQQALGQGPEFLTYFNYEAQPDKSGLPSDRFSAERPEGSISTLTIQRTEQRDSAMYRCASSYSGGAGETQYFGPGTRLLVL.

This clone was seen once. The chain carries TRBV3-1 (or the pseudogene TRBV3-2) and TRBJ2-3; possibly TRBD1 for D (5 bases). The germline V and J ends were trimmed by 4 bases and 4 bases, with 15 bases remaining between them. CDR1 is LGHDT and CDR2 is YNNKEL in the germline V gene (reference sequence). The CDR3 is 15 amino acids. The CDR3 loop reads CASSLRAAMADTQYF. The CDR3 region has the DNA TGTGCCAGCAGCCTCAGGGCGGCGATGGCAGATACGCAGTATTTT.

V usage is TRBV28 and J usage is TRBJ2-7; no definite D call. Trimming removed 4 bases from V and 0 bases from J, with 13 bases in between. Germline CDR1 is MDHEN and CDR2 is SYDVKM. The CDR3 has 15 residues. The CDR3 here is CASSSAAASSYEQYF. The CDR3 region has the DNA TGTGCCAGCAGTTCCGCGGCAGCTAGCTCCTACGAGCAGTACTTC.

This chain links TRBV28 with TRBJ2-5, with TRBD1 identical over 9 bases. Germline V gene data show CDR1 as MDHEN and CDR2 as SYDVKM. Trimming took 6 bases from V and 4 from J; bases not matched to a gene: 12. The CDR3 length is 16 residues. CDR3 region: CASSPSPQGARETQYF. The CDR3 DNA sequence: TGTGCCAGCAGCCCAAGCCCACAGGGGGCTCGAGAGACCCAGTACTTC. The full variable domain, in which reference TRBV28 and TRBJ2-5 provide the parts outside the CDR3, is DVKVTQSSRYLVKRTGEKVFLECVQDMDHENMFWYRQDPGLGLRLIYFSYDVKMKEKGDIPEGYSVSREKKERFSLILESASTNQTSMYLCASSPSPQGARETQYFGPGTRLLVL.

The rearrangement links TRBV7-9 to TRBJ1-6, with 7 bases fitting TRBD1. CDR3 size: 14 residues. J gave up 9 bases and V 5 bases, and 7 bases lay outside the gene matches. Germline V CDR1 and CDR2: SEHNR, FQNEAQ (reference sequence). This CDR3 is CASSPGQESSPLHF. In nucleotides, the CDR3 is TGTGCCAGCAGCCCCGGACAGGAGAGTTCACCCCTCCACTTT.

The rearrangement joins TRBV5-6 to TRBJ2-1; the D is unclear. This CDR3 is 11 amino acids long. Looked up from germline, CDR1 is SGHDT and CDR2 is YYEEEE. Trimming left V 4 bases short and J 8 bases short, with 7 bases between. The CDR3 nucleotides are TGTGCCAGCAGCGTGCGCGATGAGCAGTTCTTC. Its translation is CASSVRDEQFF.

The V gene is TRBV10-1, the J gene TRBJ2-7, with 10 bases lining up with TRBD1. Germline loops: CDR1 WNHNN, CDR2 SYGVQD (reference sequence). V trimming: 6 bases; J trimming: 5 bases; junction bases outside the gene matches: 10. The CDR3 length is 15 residues. The CDR3 sequence: CASSPWTGGEDEQYF. CDR3 coding DNA: TGCGCCAGCAGCCCTTGGACAGGGGGTGAGGACGAGCAGTACTTC.

The rearrangement links TRBV6-5 to TRBJ1-2; weak D call: TRBD1 (6 bases). V lost 6 bases and J 7 bases, leaving 12 bases between the germline ends. Germline CDR1 reads MNHEY; CDR2 reads SVGAGI. The CDR3 runs 12 residues. Here the CDR3 DNA reads TGTGCCAGCAGCACGGGGGGCTTTGGCTACACCTTC. Its protein product is CASSTGGFGYTF.

This clone was recorded only once. Written as DNA, the CDR3 is TGTGCCAGCAGTGGACAGGGTGGCAATCAGCCCCAGCATTTT. Protein sequence: CASSGQGGNQPQHF. V gene TRBV2 combines with J gene TRBJ1-5; the match to TRBD1 covers 7 bases. Germline CDR1 SNHLY, CDR2 FYNNEI. CDR3 length: 14 amino acids. Unmatched junction bases numbered 2, after V lost 4 bases and J lost 2 bases.

V is TRBV7-8 and J is TRBJ1-3; D is ambiguous. V lost 4 bases and J lost 0, with 7 bases in between. Germline CDR1 reads SGHVS; CDR2 reads FQNEAQ. CDR3 length: 14 amino acids. The CDR3 reads CASSSRSSGNTIYF. Here the CDR3 DNA reads TGTGCCAGCAGCTCAAGGAGCTCTGGAAACACCATATATTTT. Full variable domain (remainder filled in from reference TRBV7-8 and TRBJ1-3): GAGVSQSPRYKVAKRGQDVALRCDPISGHVSLFWYQQALGQGPEFLTYFQNEAQLDKSGLPSDRFFAERPEGSVSTLKIQRTQQEDSAVYLCASSSRSSGNTIYFGEGSWLTVV.

This sequence joins TRBV6-5 and TRBJ2-5; D not resolved. This CDR3 region has 12 residues. Germline V gene data show CDR1 as MNHEY and CDR2 as SVGAGI. Trimming stripped 6 bases from V and 1 base from J, with 6 bases between. As DNA, the CDR3 is TGTGCCAGCAGCGCTAGCCAAGAGACCCAGTACTTC. Residues: CASSASQETQYF.

This clone was seen only once. The chain joins TRBV7-2 to TRBJ1-1; D is undetermined. The CDR3 loop spans 15 amino acids. Germline assignment: CDR1 SGHTA and CDR2 FQGNSA. The V and J ends lost 2 bases and 1 base respectively, with 11 bases between them. Written as DNA, the CDR3 is TGTGCCAGCAGCTTAAGACCTCAGGCGAACACTGAAGCTTTCTTT. It is translated as CASSLRPQANTEAFF.

The rearrangement uses TRBV4-1 and TRBJ1-5; no definite D call. CDR3 length: 14 residues. V lost 6 bases and J lost 2, with 11 bases in between. CDR1 MGHRA and CDR2 YSYEKL come from the germline V gene. The CDR3 nucleotides read TGCGCCAGCAGTCAGAGCGGAGGCAATCAGCCCCAGCATTTT. It translates to CASSQSGGNQPQHF.

This clone was recorded once. The chain uses TRBV30 and TRBJ1-4; 8 bases line up with TRBD1. This CDR3 is built from 12 residues. V dropped 3 bases and J dropped 8; count of bases not matched to a gene: 2. CDR1 and CDR2 (germline): GTSNPN, SVGIG (reference sequence). The CDR3, as DNA: TGTGCCTGGAGGCGGGACAGGGAAAAACTGTTTTTT. Its translation is CAWRRDREKLFF.

The genes are TRBV14 and TRBJ1-1; possible D gene TRBD1, 5 bases. CDR1 is SGHDN, CDR2 FVKESK, per germline. The CDR3 extends over 15 amino acids. The germline V and J ends were trimmed by 5 bases and 0 bases, with 13 bases remaining between them. The CDR3 DNA sequence: TGTGCCAGCAGCTCAGGGCAGACAGTGAACACTGAAGCTTTCTTT. Translating it yields CASSSGQTVNTEAFF.

In its sample, this clone was seen a few times. The chain employs TRBV6-5 and TRBJ1-4; the D gene is possibly TRBD1 (6 bases). Germline-derived CDR1 and CDR2 are MNHEY and SVGAGI. The CDR3 has 14 residues. V shed 7 bases and J shed 4 bases, with 13 bases lying between them. This CDR3 reads CASTPRQVNEKLFF. CDR3 nucleotides: TGTGCCAGCACCCCGAGACAGGTTAATGAAAAACTGTTTTTT.